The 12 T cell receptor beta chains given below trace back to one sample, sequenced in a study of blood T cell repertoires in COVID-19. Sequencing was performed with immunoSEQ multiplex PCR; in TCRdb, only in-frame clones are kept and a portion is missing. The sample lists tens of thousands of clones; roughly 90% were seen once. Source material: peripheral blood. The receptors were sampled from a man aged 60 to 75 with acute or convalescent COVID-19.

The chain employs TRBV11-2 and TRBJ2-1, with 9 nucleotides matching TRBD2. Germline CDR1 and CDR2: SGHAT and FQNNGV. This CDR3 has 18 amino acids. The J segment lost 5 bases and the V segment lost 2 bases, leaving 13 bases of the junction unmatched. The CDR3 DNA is TGTGCCAGCAGCTTAAGAGTTTGGGCTAGCGGGGTGAACAATGAGCAGTTCTTC. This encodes CASSLRVWASGVNNEQFF.

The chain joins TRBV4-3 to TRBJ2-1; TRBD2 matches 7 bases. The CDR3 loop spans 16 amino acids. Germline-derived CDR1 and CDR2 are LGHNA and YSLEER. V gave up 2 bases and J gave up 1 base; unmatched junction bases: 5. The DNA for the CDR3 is TGCGCCAGCAGCCAACAGGTGGGAGGGTCCTACAATGAGCAGTTCTTC. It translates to CASSQQVGGSYNEQFF.

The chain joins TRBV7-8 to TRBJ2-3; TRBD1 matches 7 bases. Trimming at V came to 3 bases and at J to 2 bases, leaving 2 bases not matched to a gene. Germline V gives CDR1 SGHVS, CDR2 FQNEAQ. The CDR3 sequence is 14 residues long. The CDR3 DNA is TGTGCCAGCAGCTTTGACAGGGCCACAGATACGCAGTATTTT. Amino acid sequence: CASSFDRATDTQYF.

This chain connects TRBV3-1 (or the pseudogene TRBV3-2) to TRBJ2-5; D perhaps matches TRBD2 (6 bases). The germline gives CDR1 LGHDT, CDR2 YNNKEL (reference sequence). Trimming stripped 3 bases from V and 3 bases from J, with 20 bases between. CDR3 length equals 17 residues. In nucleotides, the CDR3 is TGTGCCAGCAGCCAGGGTCGGGCTAGCGCATCGAAAGAGACCCAGTACTTC. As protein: CASSQGRASASKETQYF.

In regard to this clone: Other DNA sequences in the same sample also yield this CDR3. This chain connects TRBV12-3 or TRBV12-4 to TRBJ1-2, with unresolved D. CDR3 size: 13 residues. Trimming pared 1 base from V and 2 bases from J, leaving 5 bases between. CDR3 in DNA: TGTGCCAGCAGTTTAGGGCAGAACTATGGCTACACCTTC. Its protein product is CASSLGQNYGYTF.

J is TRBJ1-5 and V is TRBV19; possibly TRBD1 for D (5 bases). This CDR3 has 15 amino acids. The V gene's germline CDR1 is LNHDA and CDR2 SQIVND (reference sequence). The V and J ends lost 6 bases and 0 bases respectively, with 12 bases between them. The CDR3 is CASRTKGNSNQPQHF. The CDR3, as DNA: TGTGCCAGTAGAACCAAGGGGAATAGCAATCAGCCCCAGCATTTT.

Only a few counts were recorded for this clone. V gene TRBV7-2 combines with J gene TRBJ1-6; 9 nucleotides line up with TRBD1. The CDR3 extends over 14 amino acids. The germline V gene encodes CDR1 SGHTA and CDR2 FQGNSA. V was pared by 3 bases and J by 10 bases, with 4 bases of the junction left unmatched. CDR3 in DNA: TGTGCCAGCAGCTTCACAGGGGGCAACTCACCCCTCCACTTT. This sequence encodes CASSFTGGNSPLHF.

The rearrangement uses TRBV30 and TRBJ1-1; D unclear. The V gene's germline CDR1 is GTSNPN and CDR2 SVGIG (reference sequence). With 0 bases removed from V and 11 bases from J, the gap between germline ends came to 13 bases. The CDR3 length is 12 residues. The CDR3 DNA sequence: TGTGCCTGGAGTGTACTGTGGGAGCGTGCTTTCTTT. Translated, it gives CAWSVLWERAFF.

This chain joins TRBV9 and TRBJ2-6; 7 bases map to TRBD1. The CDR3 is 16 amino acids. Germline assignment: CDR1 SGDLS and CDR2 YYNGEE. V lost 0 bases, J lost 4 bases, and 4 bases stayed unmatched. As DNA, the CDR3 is TGTGCCAGCAGCGTAGCTAGGGGGCCCGGGGCCAACGTCCTGACTTTC. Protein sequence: CASSVARGPGANVLTF.

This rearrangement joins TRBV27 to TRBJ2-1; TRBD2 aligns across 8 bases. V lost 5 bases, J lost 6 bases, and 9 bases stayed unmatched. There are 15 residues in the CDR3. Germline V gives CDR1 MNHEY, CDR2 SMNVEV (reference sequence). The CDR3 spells CASSKYRGLANEQFF. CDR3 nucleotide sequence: TGTGCCAGCAGTAAATACCGTGGACTAGCCAATGAGCAGTTCTTC.

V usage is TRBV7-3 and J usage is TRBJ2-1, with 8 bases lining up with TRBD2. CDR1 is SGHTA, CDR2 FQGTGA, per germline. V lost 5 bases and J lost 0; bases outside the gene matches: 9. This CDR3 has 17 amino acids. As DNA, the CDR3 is TGTGCCAGCAGCCCTGCTAGCGGGTGGAGCTCCTACAATGAGCAGTTCTTC. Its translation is CASSPASGWSSYNEQFF.

For the CDR3, the DNA is TGTGCCAGCAGTTCACAGGGGTATGGCTACACCTTC. Translated, it gives CASSSQGYGYTF. The chain uses TRBV12-3 or TRBV12-4 and TRBJ1-2; 7 bases are a match to TRBD1. This CDR3 comprises 12 residues. The ends lost 4 bases at V and 5 bases at J; junction bases unmatched: 1.